This entry lists 13 T cell receptor beta chains sequenced from one sample in a study of radiation and T cells in renal cell carcinoma. The time point denotes: blood 4 weeks post-SBRT, at nephrectomy. The sample's treatment: 15 Gy SBRT to primary tumor, nephrectomy 4 weeks later. The assay was immunoSEQ multiplex PCR, and TCRdb's table has in-frame clones only and misses some. The top ten hold 2.4% of the sample, which has more than 60,000 clones, roughly 80% seen once. This sample comprised blood, obtained from a patient whose treatment included radiotherapy and nephrectomy. The receptor source for this set is a woman in her sixties or seventies with renal cell carcinoma.

This rearrangement joins TRBV9 to TRBJ1-2; a weak D match, TRBD1 (5 bases). Trimming took 3 bases from V and 6 from J, leaving 6 bases between them. The germline V gene encodes CDR1 SGDLS and CDR2 YYNGEE. This CDR3 is 11 amino acids long. CDR3 coding DNA: TGTGCCAGCAGCGGAGGGGATGGCTACACCTTC. Residues: CASSGGDGYTF.

The chain links TRBV7-9 to TRBJ2-1; 8 nucleotides match TRBD2. V lost 2 bases and J lost 8; bases outside the gene matches: 8. This CDR3 has 15 residues. Germline lookup yields CDR1 SEHNR and CDR2 FQNEAQ (reference sequence). The CDR3 is CASSLWAGGPDEQFF. The CDR3 bases are TGTGCCAGCAGCTTATGGGCGGGAGGCCCTGATGAGCAGTTCTTC.

The chain uses TRBV28 and TRBJ2-7, with 8 positions matching TRBD2. The V and J ends lost 8 bases and 1 base, in that order; junction bases with no gene match: 7. Germline CDR1 reads MDHEN; CDR2 reads SYDVKM. The CDR3 spans 14 residues. CDR3 protein: CASFGGVPSYEQYF. CDR3 sequence (DNA): TGTGCCAGCTTCGGGGGGGTCCCATCCTACGAGCAGTACTTC.

The V gene is TRBV11-2, the J gene TRBJ2-1, with TRBD2 identical over 14 bases. CDR1 SGHAT and CDR2 FQNNGV come from the germline V gene. The trim removed 5 bases at V and 9 bases at J, leaving 12 bases unmatched. The length of the CDR3 is 17 residues. The CDR3 DNA reads as TGTGCCAGCAGCAACAGAAAGGGACTAGCGGGAGCTCTTGAGCAGTTCTTC. Encoded protein: CASSNRKGLAGALEQFF.

The chain couples TRBV28 to TRBJ1-1; 10 bases line up with TRBD1. The germline V gene has CDR1 MDHEN and CDR2 SYDVKM. Losses at the gene ends were 0 bases for V and 3 bases for J; bases not matched to a gene: 4. The CDR3 has 16 amino acids. CDR3 bases: TGTGCCAGCAGTTTATGGGGGACAGGGGACCACACTGAAGCTTTCTTT. Residues: CASSLWGTGDHTEAFF.

V is TRBV4-3 and J is TRBJ2-5; 13 bases map to TRBD2. The CDR3 has 15 amino acids. The V gene end was trimmed by 0 bases and the J gene end by 12 bases; junction bases not matched to a gene: 7. Germline CDR1 reads LGHNA; CDR2 reads YSLEER. CDR3 residues: CASSQDMTSGRIEYF. CDR3 in DNA: TGCGCCAGCAGCCAAGATATGACTAGCGGGAGGATCGAGTACTTC.

This chain uses TRBV4-1 with TRBJ2-5; 8 bases are a match to TRBD1. V was clipped by 0 bases and J by 4 bases; unmatched bases: 4. CDR3 length: 15 residues. Germline CDR1 reads MGHRA; CDR2 reads YSYEKL. CDR3 region: CASSQDNRGRETQYF. Written as DNA, the CDR3 is TGCGCCAGCAGCCAAGATAACAGGGGGAGAGAGACCCAGTACTTC.

The V call is TRBV28, the J call TRBJ1-5; TRBD1 might be the D (6 bases). The germline V and J ends were trimmed by 5 bases and 7 bases, with 15 bases remaining between them. The CDR3 is 14 residues long. From germline, CDR1 is MDHEN and CDR2 SYDVKM. Written as DNA, the CDR3 is TGTGCCAGCAGTCAAAACAGGGTTGGCCAGCCCCAGCATTTT. As protein: CASSQNRVGQPQHF.

The chain has TRBV2 and TRBJ2-1; D not certain. Germline V gene lookup returns CDR1 SNHLY and CDR2 FYNNEI. The CDR3 totals 15 residues. V was trimmed by 1 base and J by 0 bases, leaving 7 bases between them. CDR3 residues: CASSEDGFSYNEQFF. CDR3 sequence (DNA): TGTGCCAGCAGTGAAGATGGATTCTCCTACAATGAGCAGTTCTTC.

Within the sample, this clone is medium-sized. CDR3 bases: TGTGCCAGCAGTTACAGGGGGGGGAACACTGAAGCTTTCTTT. Translated, it gives CASSYRGGNTEAFF. This sequence joins TRBV6-5 and TRBJ1-1; possibly TRBD1 for D (6 bases). The CDR3 sequence is 14 residues long. Per the germline V gene, CDR1 is MNHEY and CDR2 is SVGAGI. V was pared by 2 bases and J by 1 base, with 8 bases between.

V usage is TRBV15 and J usage is TRBJ2-1, with D possibly matching TRBD2 (5 bases). The V end lost 5 bases, the J end lost 8 bases, and 16 bases lay between the germline ends. CDR1 and CDR2 from the germline V gene are LNHNV and YYDKDF (reference sequence). The CDR3 has 14 amino acids. This CDR3 is CATSPNGVADEQFF. CDR3 in DNA: TGTGCCACCAGCCCTAACGGGGTTGCGGATGAGCAGTTCTTC.

The chain links TRBV11-2 to TRBJ1-5; D is perhaps TRBD1 (5 bases). Germline CDR1 reads SGHAT; CDR2 reads FQNNGV. The V and J ends lost 5 bases and 3 bases respectively, with 14 bases between them. This CDR3 has 15 residues. The CDR3 DNA reads TGTGCCAGCAGCCCCGGGGGGGGTTTCAATCAGCCCCAGCATTTT. It yields the protein CASSPGGGFNQPQHF.

J is TRBJ2-5 and V is TRBV4-1; D uncertain. The DNA end is more similar to TRBJ2-7, so the J call may be wrong. This CDR3 is built from 14 residues. Germline V gene data show CDR1 as MGHRA and CDR2 as YSYEKL. CDR3 region: CASSQEGPPYEQYF. CDR3 DNA: TGCGCCAGCAGCCAAGAGGGTCCCCCCTACGAGCAGTACTTC.